The entry below describes one TCR beta chain. The data belong to a study of T-cell reconstitution after alpha-beta-depleted transplantation in children. For TCRbeta, the library was prepared with unique molecular identifiers. TCRdb re-called the PCR reads with MiXCR, one entry per CDR3 protein. The data hold 670,000 or so distinct CDR3 sequences, with around 12% observed a single time. The V and J ends lost 4 bases and 7 bases respectively, with 10 bases between them. The germline gives CDR1 DFQATT, CDR2 SNEGSKA (reference sequence). The CDR3 loop spans 12 amino acids. V gene TRBV20-1 combines with J gene TRBJ2-2, with D perhaps matching TRBD2 (5 bases). This sample comprised PBMCs, obtained before TCRalphabeta/CD19-depleted stem cell transplant. This clonotype was obtained from a girl aged 2 to 10 with congenital amegakaryocytic thrombocytopenia, due to receive a stem cell transplant. CDR3 amino acids: CSANSRVGELFF. CDR3 DNA sequence: TGCAGTGCTAACTCGCGGGTCGGGGAGCTGTTTTTT.